A selection of T cell receptor beta chains follows, all from one sample in a study of T cell repertoires in cytomegalovirus infection. TCRdb analysed the reads with MiXCR anew, one entry per CDR3 protein. This table has more than 350,000 distinct CDR3 sequences, under 40% appearing once. The sequenced sample was PBMCs. The receptors were gathered from a human donor in good health (CMV status not recorded). Some clones in this sample may be carry-over from other donors' samples. Both conserved end residues are part of each CDR3. Fields, in order: D gene, V gene, clone size, J gene, CDR3 DNA, CDR3 protein. D genes are given only for firm matches. Where a row states a size, it is once, few, many or the class of an expanded clone; other rows omit it.

>NA|TRBV7-2|NA|TRBJ2-3
TGTGCCGGCAGCTTGAGAGTCTCTAGCACAGATACGCAGTATTTT
CAGSLRVSSTDTQYF
>TRBD1|TRBV19|NA|TRBJ1-4
TGTGCCAGTAGCCGACAGGGGGTTGCAACTAATGAAAAACTGTTTTTT
CASSRQGVATNEKLFF
>NA|TRBV5-8|many|TRBJ2-4
TGTGCCAGCACCCCGGGCCAGAGCATAGCCAAAAACATTCAGTACTTC
CASTPGQSIAKNIQYF
>NA|TRBV5-1|NA|TRBJ2-3
TGCGCCAGCAGTTCGGGGGCCCCAGATACGCAGTATTTT
CASSSGAPDTQYF
>TRBD1|TRBV20-1|few|TRBJ2-7
TGCAGTGCCATGGGACAGGGGGCTAAGTTGCCCTACGAGCAGTACTTC
CSAMGQGAKLPYEQYF
>TRBD2|TRBV7-2|many|TRBJ2-4
TGTGCCAGCAGCTTTCCCTTAGCGGGGCCGAAAAACATTCAGTACTTC
CASSFPLAGPKNIQYF
>TRBD1|TRBV12-3/TRBV12-4|NA|TRBJ1-1
TGTGCCAGCAGACAGGGGGCAATCACTGAAGCTTTCTTT
CASRQGAITEAFF
>NA|TRBV5-1|NA|TRBJ2-2
TGCGCCACCTCCGGGACTCATCCCGGGGAGCTGTTTTTT
CATSGTHPGELFF
>TRBD1|TRBV29-1|NA|TRBJ1-2
TGCAGCGTTGAAGGACAGGGTCTTGGAGGCTACACCTTC
CSVEGQGLGGYTF
>NA|TRBV25-1|few|TRBJ2-7
TGTGCCAGCAGTGCGGTAGCGGATTATACCTACGAGCAGTACTTC
CASSAVADYTYEQYF